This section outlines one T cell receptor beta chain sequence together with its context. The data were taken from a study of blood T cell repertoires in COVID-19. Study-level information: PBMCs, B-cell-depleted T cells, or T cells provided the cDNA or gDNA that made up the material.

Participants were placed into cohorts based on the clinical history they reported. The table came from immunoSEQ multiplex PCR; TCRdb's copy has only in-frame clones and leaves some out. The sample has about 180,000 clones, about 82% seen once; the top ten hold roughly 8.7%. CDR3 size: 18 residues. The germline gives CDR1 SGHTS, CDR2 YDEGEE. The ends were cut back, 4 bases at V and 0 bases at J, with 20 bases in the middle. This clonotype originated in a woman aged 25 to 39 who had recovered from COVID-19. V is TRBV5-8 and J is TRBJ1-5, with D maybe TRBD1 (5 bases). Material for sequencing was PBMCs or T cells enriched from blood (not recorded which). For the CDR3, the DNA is TGTGCCAGCAGCCTACGAGACAGCTTTTTCTATAGCAATCAGCCCCAGCATTTT. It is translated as CASSLRDSFFYSNQPQHF.